These T cell receptor beta chains were read from a single sample in a study of blood T cells in healthy people across ages. TCRdb reprocessed the 5' RACE reads via MiXCR and lists one record per CDR3 protein. The profile shows 1,500,000 or so distinct CDR3 sequences, 59% of them singletons. Sequencing input: blood. These receptors all come from a man aged 18 to 29 in good health. The CDR3 runs from the conserved cysteine through the conserved F or W.

v_call,j_call,cdr3_aa
TRBV4-3,.,CASSQGDRDVIPYEQYF
TRBV5-1,TRBJ2-3,CASSFGLLAGGTDTQYF
TRBV28,TRBJ2-1,CASRKDGSHNEQFF
TRBV10-3,TRBJ2-5,CAIRTSVQETQYF
TRBV20-1,TRBJ2-7,CSARGGTVYEQYF
TRBV11-2,TRBJ2-7,CASSRDKSSYEQYF
TRBV20-1,TRBJ2-7,CSARDPGNVYEQYF
TRBV4-2,TRBJ1-1,CASSQGGGPEAFF
TRBV11-3,TRBJ2-5,CASSSPGTDKETQYF
TRBV14,TRBJ2-7,CASSFGLSVSYEQYF
TRBV4-1,TRBJ1-1,CASSQDLGGYSLATEAFF
TRBV27,TRBJ2-1,CASSLVVAGHNEQFF
TRBV6-6,TRBJ2-1,CASSPHVGGPSNEQFF
TRBV15,TRBJ2-3,CATSSLSGGLIEDTQYF
TRBV15,TRBJ2-6,CATSGDRGGANVLTF
TRBV20-1,TRBJ1-1,CSARDLRNTEAFF
TRBV20-1,TRBJ2-5,CSANSASRETQYF
TRBV12-3/TRBV12-4,TRBJ1-2,CASRVLGVANYGYTF
TRBV29-1,TRBJ2-3,CSVPSGGRTSTDTQYF
TRBV2,TRBJ1-1,CASKTIPVGEAFF
TRBV20-1,TRBJ2-1,CSADRLYYNEQFF
TRBV13,TRBJ2-3,CASSSERLNTQYF
TRBV29-1,TRBJ2-1,CSVTRDNEQFF
TRBV4-2,TRBJ1-1,CASSQDGDTEAFF
TRBV6-5,TRBJ2-3,CASSQFGVAADTQYF
TRBV6-1,TRBJ2-5,CASSEVGGPAWGQETQYF
TRBV6-2/TRBV6-3,TRBJ2-2,CASSYPRGRGTGELFF
TRBV5-1,TRBJ2-7,CASSFGTVEQYF
TRBV25-1,TRBJ2-5,CASSEERLAGLVWYF
TRBV6-2/TRBV6-3,TRBJ2-1,CAGARVSNEQFF
TRBV5-1,TRBJ2-2,CASLATANTGELFF
TRBV20-1,TRBJ2-1,CSARVPRTYNEQFF
TRBV11-2,TRBJ2-5,CASSLAWSEETQYF
TRBV29-1,TRBJ2-7,CSVEGWGETYEQYF
TRBV5-1,TRBJ2-3,CASSLATSWRADTQYF
TRBV6-6,TRBJ2-7,CASSYSPSGYSSYEQYF
TRBV7-7,TRBJ2-5,CASSLGWGQETQYF
TRBV20-1,TRBJ2-1,CSAYSGTSYNEQFF
TRBV27,TRBJ2-1,CASSLRAYNEQFF
TRBV28,TRBJ2-7,CASSPAGETSYEQYF
TRBV2,TRBJ2-3,CASSGRLDPTDTQYF
TRBV12-3/TRBV12-4,TRBJ1-2,CASSLPDGYTF
TRBV20-1,TRBJ2-1,CSASRTTGYNEQFF
TRBV7-2,TRBJ2-3,CASSLDGTSPDTQYF
TRBV11-2,TRBJ2-1,CASSAVSGYEQFF
TRBV7-2,TRBJ2-1,CASSLFSRGLARNEQFF
TRBV20-1,.,CSAMPGTGQGTQYF
TRBV28,TRBJ1-1,CASSLSGGVTEAFF
TRBV4-1,.,CASSQPILGDEQYF
TRBV6-7,TRBJ2-7,CASSYNKNREKQPWEQYF